Shown below are 22 T cell receptor beta chains from a single sample sequenced in a study of beta chain features in type 1 diabetes (dated by TCRdb to 2017 to 2018). The paper as a whole reports these results and caveats: A moderate but significant shortening of TCRB CDR3 length was observed in type 1 diabetes patients in all four CD4+ subsets.

Their antigens remain unidentified. Libraries were constructed by the immunoSEQ multiplex PCR assay. The High Capacity cDNA Reverse Transcription Kit was used to reverse transcribe all of the isolated RNA, meaning that expressed TCRB transcripts were what got sequenced. TCRdb took over this immuneACCESS table, retaining in-frame rearrangements with V and J assigned. Such tables are incomplete; in checked studies, under half of the missing clones stem from an unresolved V gene, and the remainder is unexplained. Counted in this sample were about 230,000 clones; roughly 16% of them appeared once. The top ten hold 0.08% to 0.095% of the sample. Sequencing used naive CD4+ T cells from blood. Explained via the paper, the cell subset or site label denotes: true naive CD4+ T cells. The receptors come from a man in his thirties or forties with type 1 diabetes.

This clone was counted a few times. The V and J genes are TRBV30 and TRBJ2-6; TRBD1 matches 8 bases. Germline-derived CDR1 and CDR2 are GTSNPN and SVGIG (reference sequence). Germline trimming cut 1 base from V and 2 bases from J; bases unmatched to any gene: 10. The CDR3 consists of 18 residues. The CDR3 sequence is CAWSAPFRGRTGANVLTF. CDR3 nucleotides: TGTGCCTGGAGTGCCCCTTTCAGGGGGCGCACTGGGGCCAACGTCCTGACTTTC.

The chain is built from TRBV27 and TRBJ2-1, with TRBD2 matching over 12 bases. Germline trimming cut 5 bases from V and 5 bases from J; bases unmatched to any gene: 4. This CDR3 region has 15 residues. CDR1 and CDR2 from the germline V gene are MNHEY and SMNVEV (reference sequence). CDR3 protein: CASSQGTSGHNEQFF. The CDR3 DNA follows: TGTGCCAGCAGTCAGGGGACTAGCGGGCACAATGAGCAGTTCTTC.

This clone was observed a handful of times. The chain joins TRBV18 to TRBJ2-5, with D possibly TRBD1 on 6 matching bases. Germline V gene sequence: CDR1 KGHSH, CDR2 LQKENI. V lost 0 bases and J lost 6, with 14 bases in between. The CDR3 sequence is 15 residues long. This chain's CDR3 is CASSPPGTSTQTQYF. The CDR3 region has the DNA TGTGCCAGCTCACCACCCGGGACAAGCACCCAGACCCAGTACTTC.

The chain links TRBV6-1 to TRBJ2-7; no definite D call. Germline CDR1 reads MNHNS; CDR2 reads SASEGT. The ends were cut back, 3 bases at V and 4 bases at J, with 7 bases in the middle. The CDR3 runs to 12 residues. CDR3 sequence: CASSDEKYEQYF. CDR3 bases: TGTGCCAGCAGTGATGAAAAGTACGAGCAGTACTTC.

This chain joins TRBV5-1 and TRBJ2-6, with D unclear. The germline gives CDR1 SGHRS, CDR2 YFSETQ. The CDR3 totals 15 residues. With 4 bases removed from V and 2 bases from J, the gap between germline ends came to 10 bases. CDR3 nucleotide sequence: TGCGCCAGCAGCCTTTCGATTGCTGGGGCCAACGTCCTGACTTTC. Protein product: CASSLSIAGANVLTF.

Worth noting for this clone: This sample includes further DNA sequences coding for the same CDR3. The V and J genes are TRBV7-2 and TRBJ2-1, with 7 positions matching TRBD2. The CDR3 sequence is 15 residues long. In germline, CDR1 is SGHTA, CDR2 FQGNSA. J was trimmed by 2 bases and V by 2 bases; bases with no gene match: 3. The CDR3 DNA reads as TGTGCCAGCAGCTTAACTAGCGCCACCTACAATGAGCAGTTCTTC. Translated, it gives CASSLTSATYNEQFF.

This chain links TRBV25-1 with TRBJ2-3, with D possibly being TRBD2 (6 bases). The CDR3 sequence is 15 residues long. V was cut by 5 bases and J by 0 bases, with 12 bases left in between. The germline V gene encodes CDR1 MGHDK and CDR2 SYGVNS. The CDR3 nucleotides are TGTGCCAGCAGTTGGGGGGACCCTAGCACAGATACGCAGTATTTT. Translated, it gives CASSWGDPSTDTQYF.

This clone was counted a few times. The rearrangement uses TRBV9 and TRBJ2-7; D unclear. V shed 4 bases and J shed 2 bases, with 10 bases lying between them. Germline values: CDR1 SGDLS, CDR2 YYNGEE. The CDR3 has 13 amino acids. The CDR3 sequence: CASSRTATYEQYF. CDR3 nucleotide sequence: TGTGCCAGCAGCCGGACGGCCACCTACGAGCAGTACTTC.

This chain connects TRBV9 to TRBJ2-3; 8 bases align to TRBD2. CDR3 length: 15 residues. The germline CDR1 and CDR2 sequences are SGDLS and YYNGEE. J was trimmed by 5 bases and V by 4 bases; bases with no gene match: 9. This CDR3 is CASSPGAGGIDTQYF. CDR3 coding DNA: TGTGCCAGCAGCCCCGGGGCGGGAGGCATAGATACGCAGTATTTT. Based on the CDR3 plus reference TRBV9 and TRBJ2-3, the full variable domain is DSGVTQTPKHLITATGQRVTLRCSPRSGDLSVYWYQQSLDQGLQFLIQYYNGEERAKGNILERFSAQQFPDLHSELNLSSLELGDSALYFCASSPGAGGIDTQYFGPGTRLTVL.

This sequence joins TRBV29-1 and TRBJ1-5; D is unclear. Germline loops: CDR1 SQVTM, CDR2 ANQGSEA. This CDR3 is built from 13 residues. V was trimmed by 2 bases and J by 6 bases, leaving 11 bases between them. The CDR3 here is CSVEQVAGQPQHF. In DNA, the CDR3 is TGCAGCGTTGAACAGGTGGCCGGTCAGCCCCAGCATTTT.

The chain couples TRBV6-1 to TRBJ2-1; TRBD1 agrees at 8 bases. CDR1 is MNHNS and CDR2 is SASEGT in the germline V gene. The length of the CDR3 is 15 residues. Germline trimming cut 2 bases from V and 7 bases from J; bases unmatched to any gene: 7. CDR3 loop: CASSELRGQGNEQFF. DNA for the CDR3: TGTGCCAGCAGTGAACTCCGCGGACAGGGAAATGAGCAGTTCTTC.

This clone was counted only a few times. V usage is TRBV9 and J usage is TRBJ2-7, with TRBD1 identical over 8 bases. V trimming: 0 bases; J trimming: 2 bases; junction bases outside the gene matches: 1. Germline CDR1 and CDR2: SGDLS and YYNGEE. The CDR3 has 14 amino acids. CDR3 residues: CASSVGDRPYEQYF. CDR3 coding DNA: TGTGCCAGCAGCGTAGGGGACAGGCCCTACGAGCAGTACTTC.

The rearrangement uses TRBV6-6 and TRBJ2-7; 7 bases map to TRBD1. Germline assignment: CDR1 MNHNY and CDR2 SVGAGI (reference sequence). V gave up 4 bases and J gave up 4 bases; unmatched junction bases: 7. The CDR3 extends over 14 amino acids. DNA of the CDR3: TGTGCCAGCAGTTGGCCGGGACAGAATTACGAGCAGTACTTC. Translation gives CASSWPGQNYEQYF.

The chain recombines TRBV30 with TRBJ2-7; D is uncertain. Trimming pared 2 bases from V and 2 bases from J, leaving 10 bases between. This CDR3 is built from 13 residues. The germline CDR1 and CDR2 sequences are GTSNPN and SVGIG (reference sequence). This CDR3 is CAWSWGLTYEQYF. In nucleotides, the CDR3 is TGTGCCTGGAGTTGGGGTTTAACCTACGAGCAGTACTTC.

Concerning this clone itself: One end of the junction does not line up with germline, which may come from a read error. The chain recombines TRBV7-7 with TRBJ2-3; possible D gene TRBD2, 6 bases. This CDR3 is built from 16 residues. Per the germline V gene, CDR1 is SSHAT and CDR2 is FNYEAQ (reference sequence). CDR3 nucleotides: TGTGCTAGCAGCCTGAGATCACTAGCTCCCACAGATACGCAGTATTTT. Encoded protein: CASSLRSLAPTDTQYF.

This clone was observed a few times. This chain links TRBV28 with TRBJ2-5; TRBD1 agrees at 10 bases. V was pared by 6 bases and J by 4 bases, with 8 bases of the junction left unmatched. The CDR3 has 15 residues. CDR1 and CDR2 (germline): MDHEN, SYDVKM. The CDR3 nucleotides are TGTGCCAGCAGCCTACCGGGACAGGGGACAGAGACCCAGTACTTC. This sequence encodes CASSLPGQGTETQYF.

The chain has TRBV29-1 and TRBJ2-7; a possible D gene is TRBD2 (6 bases). The germline gives CDR1 SQVTM, CDR2 ANQGSEA. Trimming removed 7 bases at V and 2 bases at J, with 18 bases between. The CDR3 covers 14 residues. This chain's CDR3 is CSGSLRGITYEQYF. The DNA for the CDR3 is TGCAGCGGCTCCTTGCGGGGCATAACCTACGAGCAGTACTTC.

This chain links TRBV27 with TRBJ2-7; a possible D gene is TRBD2 (6 bases). V was shortened by 9 bases and J by 2 bases, with 14 bases between the two germline ends. The V gene's germline CDR1 is MNHEY and CDR2 SMNVEV (reference sequence). This CDR3 comprises 13 residues. The CDR3 DNA sequence: TGTGCCAGTAGAGAAACGGGGGCCTACGAGCAGTACTTC. Its translation: CASRETGAYEQYF.

The chain employs TRBV5-1 and TRBJ2-3; 9 bases are shared with TRBD1. V lost 6 bases to trimming and J lost 6 bases; unmatched junction nucleotides: 8. Per germline, CDR1 SGHRS and CDR2 YFSETQ. The CDR3 has 14 amino acids. Written as DNA, the CDR3 is TGCGCCAGCACCCCACAGGGGGCACAGGATACGCAGTATTTT. Translated: CASTPQGAQDTQYF.

This clone showed up just a few times. The V call is TRBV7-7, the J call TRBJ2-1, with 9 bases matching TRBD2. CDR3 size: 12 residues. J lost 9 bases, V lost 8 bases, and 5 bases had no gene match. Germline V CDR1 and CDR2: SSHAT, FNYEAQ (reference sequence). CDR3 amino acids: CASGTSSSEQFF. CDR3 bases: TGTGCCAGCGGGACTAGCTCCAGTGAGCAGTTCTTC.

The chain couples TRBV30 to TRBJ2-1, with a weak D call TRBD2 (6 bases). CDR1 and CDR2 (germline): GTSNPN, SVGIG (reference sequence). Trimming pared 1 base from V and 9 bases from J, leaving 16 bases between. The CDR3 has 14 residues. The CDR3 is CAWSAGSGTVEQFF. The CDR3 nucleotides are TGTGCCTGGAGTGCCGGGAGCGGTACGGTTGAGCAGTTCTTC.

This clone was found a few times. The chain is built from TRBV6-6 and TRBJ2-7, with D unclear. The germline V and J ends were trimmed by 6 bases and 4 bases, with 10 bases remaining between them. The CDR3 totals 12 residues. Per germline, CDR1 MNHNY and CDR2 SVGAGI (reference sequence). The CDR3 region has the DNA TGTGCCAGCAGCCAAGGTCGGTACGAGCAGTACTTC. Translation gives CASSQGRYEQYF.